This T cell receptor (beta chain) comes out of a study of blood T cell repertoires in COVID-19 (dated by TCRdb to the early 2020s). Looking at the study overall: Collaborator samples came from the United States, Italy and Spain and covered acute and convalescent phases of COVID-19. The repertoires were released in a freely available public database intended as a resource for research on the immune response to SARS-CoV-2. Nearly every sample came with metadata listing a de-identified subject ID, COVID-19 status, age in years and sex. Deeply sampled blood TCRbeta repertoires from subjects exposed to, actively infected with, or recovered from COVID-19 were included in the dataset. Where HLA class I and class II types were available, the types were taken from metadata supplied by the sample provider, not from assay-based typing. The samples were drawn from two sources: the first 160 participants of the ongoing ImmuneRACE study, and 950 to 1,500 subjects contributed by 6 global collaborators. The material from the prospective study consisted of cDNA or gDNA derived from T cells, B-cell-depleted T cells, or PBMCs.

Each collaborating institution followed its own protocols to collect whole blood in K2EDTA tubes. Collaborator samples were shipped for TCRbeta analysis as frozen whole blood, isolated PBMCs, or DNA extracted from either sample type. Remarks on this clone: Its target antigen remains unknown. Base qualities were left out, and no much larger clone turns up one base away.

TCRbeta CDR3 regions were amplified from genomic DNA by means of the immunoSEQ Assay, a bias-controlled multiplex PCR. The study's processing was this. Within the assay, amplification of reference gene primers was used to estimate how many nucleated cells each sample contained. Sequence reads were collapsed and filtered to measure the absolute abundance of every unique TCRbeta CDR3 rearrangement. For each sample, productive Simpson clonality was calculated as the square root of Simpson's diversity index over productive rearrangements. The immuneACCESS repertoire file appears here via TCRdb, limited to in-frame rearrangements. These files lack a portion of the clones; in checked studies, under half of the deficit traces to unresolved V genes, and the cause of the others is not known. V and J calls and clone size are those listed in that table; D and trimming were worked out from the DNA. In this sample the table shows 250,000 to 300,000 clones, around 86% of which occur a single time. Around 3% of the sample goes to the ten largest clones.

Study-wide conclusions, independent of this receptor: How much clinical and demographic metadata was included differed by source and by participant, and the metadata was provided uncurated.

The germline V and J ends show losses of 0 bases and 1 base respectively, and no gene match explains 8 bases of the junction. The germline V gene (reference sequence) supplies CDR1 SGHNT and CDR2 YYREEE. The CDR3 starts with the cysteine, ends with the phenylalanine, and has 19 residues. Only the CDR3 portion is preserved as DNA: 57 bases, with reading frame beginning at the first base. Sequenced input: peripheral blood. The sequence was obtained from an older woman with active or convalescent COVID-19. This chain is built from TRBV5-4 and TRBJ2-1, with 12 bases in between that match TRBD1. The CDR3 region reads CASSLAGTGGLGSYNEQFF. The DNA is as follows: TGTGCCAGCAGCTTGGCCGGGACAGGGGGCTTGGGATCCTACAATGAGCAGTTCTTC. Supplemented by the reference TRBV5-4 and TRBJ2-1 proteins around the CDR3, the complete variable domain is ETGVTQSPTHLIKTRGQQVTLRCSSQSGHNTVSWYQQALGQGPQFIFQYYREEENGRGNFPPRFSGLQFPNYSSELNVNALELDDSALYLCASSLAGTGGLGSYNEQFFGPGTRLTVL.